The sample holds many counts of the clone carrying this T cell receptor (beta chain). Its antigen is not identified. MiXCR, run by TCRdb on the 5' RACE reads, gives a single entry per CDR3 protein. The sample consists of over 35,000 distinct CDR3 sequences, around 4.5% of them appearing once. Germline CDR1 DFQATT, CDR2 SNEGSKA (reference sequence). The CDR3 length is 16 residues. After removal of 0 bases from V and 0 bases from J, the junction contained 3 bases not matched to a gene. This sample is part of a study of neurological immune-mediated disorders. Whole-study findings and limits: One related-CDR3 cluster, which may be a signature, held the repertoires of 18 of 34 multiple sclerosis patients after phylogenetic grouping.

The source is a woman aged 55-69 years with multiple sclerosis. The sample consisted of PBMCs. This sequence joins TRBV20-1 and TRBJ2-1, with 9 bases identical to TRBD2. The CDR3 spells CSARERGGRSYNEQFF. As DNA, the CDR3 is TGCAGTGCTAGAGAGCGGGGGGGCCGCTCCTACAATGAGCAGTTCTTC.